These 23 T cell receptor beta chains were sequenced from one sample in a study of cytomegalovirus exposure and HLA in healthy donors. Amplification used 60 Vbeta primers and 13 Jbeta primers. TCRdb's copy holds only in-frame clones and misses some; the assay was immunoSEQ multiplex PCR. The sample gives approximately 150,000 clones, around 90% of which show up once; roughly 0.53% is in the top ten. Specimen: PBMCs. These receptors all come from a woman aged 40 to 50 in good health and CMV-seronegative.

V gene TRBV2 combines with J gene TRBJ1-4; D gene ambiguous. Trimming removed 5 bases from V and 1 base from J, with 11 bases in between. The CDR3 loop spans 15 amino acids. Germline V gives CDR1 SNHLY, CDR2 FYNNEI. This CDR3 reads CASSTLTGTNEKLFF. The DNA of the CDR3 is TGTGCCAGCAGTACCCTAACGGGAACTAATGAAAAACTGTTTTTT.

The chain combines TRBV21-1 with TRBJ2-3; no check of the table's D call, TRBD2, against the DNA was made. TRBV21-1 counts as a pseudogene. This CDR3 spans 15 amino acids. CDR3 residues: CASSASGRTTDTQYF. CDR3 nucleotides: TGTGCCAGCAGCGCTAGCGGGAGGACAACAGATACGCAGTATTTT.

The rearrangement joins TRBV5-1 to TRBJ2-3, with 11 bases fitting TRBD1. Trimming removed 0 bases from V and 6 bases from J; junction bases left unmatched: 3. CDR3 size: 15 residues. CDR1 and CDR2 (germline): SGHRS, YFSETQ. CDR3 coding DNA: TGCGCCAGCAGCTTGGCGGGGACAGGGGGGGATACGCAGTATTTT. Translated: CASSLAGTGGDTQYF.

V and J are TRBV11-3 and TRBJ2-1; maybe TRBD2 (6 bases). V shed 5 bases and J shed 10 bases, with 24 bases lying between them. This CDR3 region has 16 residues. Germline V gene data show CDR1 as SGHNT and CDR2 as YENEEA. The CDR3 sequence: CASSTWTGGRSGEQFF. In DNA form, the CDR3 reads TGTGCCAGCAGCACCTGGACCGGTGGGAGGTCGGGGGAGCAGTTCTTC.

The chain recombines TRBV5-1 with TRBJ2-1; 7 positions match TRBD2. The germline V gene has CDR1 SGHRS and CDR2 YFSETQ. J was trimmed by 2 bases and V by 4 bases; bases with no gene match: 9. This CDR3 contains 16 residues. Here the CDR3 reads CASSPGELAAYNEQFF. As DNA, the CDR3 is TGCGCCAGCAGCCCGGGGGAGCTAGCGGCCTACAATGAGCAGTTCTTC.

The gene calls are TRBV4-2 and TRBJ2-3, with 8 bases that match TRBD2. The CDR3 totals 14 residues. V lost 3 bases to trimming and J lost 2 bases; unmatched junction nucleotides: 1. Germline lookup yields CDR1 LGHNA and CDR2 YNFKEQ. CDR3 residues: CASSQREVTDTQYF. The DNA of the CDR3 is TGTGCCAGCAGCCAGCGGGAGGTCACAGATACGCAGTATTTT.

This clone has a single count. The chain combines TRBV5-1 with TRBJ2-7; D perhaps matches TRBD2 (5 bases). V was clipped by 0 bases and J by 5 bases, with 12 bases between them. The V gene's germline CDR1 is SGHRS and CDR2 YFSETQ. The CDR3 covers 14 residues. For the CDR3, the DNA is TGCGCCAGCAGCTTGGCCCGGGGAGCCAACGAGCAGTACTTC. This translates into CASSLARGANEQYF. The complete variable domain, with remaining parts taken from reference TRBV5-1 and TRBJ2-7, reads KAGVTQTPRYLIKTRGQQVTLSCSPISGHRSVSWYQQTPGQGLQFLFEYFSETQRNKGNFPGRFSGRQFSNSRSEMNVSTLELGDSALYLCASSLARGANEQYFGPGTRLTVT.

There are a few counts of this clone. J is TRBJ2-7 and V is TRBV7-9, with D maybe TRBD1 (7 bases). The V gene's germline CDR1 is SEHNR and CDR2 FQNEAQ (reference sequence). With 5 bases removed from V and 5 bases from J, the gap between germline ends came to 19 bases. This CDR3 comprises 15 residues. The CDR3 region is CASSLRGDPGNEQYF. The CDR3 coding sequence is TGTGCCAGCAGCCTCAGGGGGGATCCGGGGAACGAGCAGTACTTC.

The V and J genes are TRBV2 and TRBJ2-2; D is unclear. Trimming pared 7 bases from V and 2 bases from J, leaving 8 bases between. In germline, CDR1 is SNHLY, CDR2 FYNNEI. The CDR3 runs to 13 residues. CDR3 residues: CASKTANTGELFF. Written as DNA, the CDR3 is TGTGCCAGCAAGACTGCAAACACCGGGGAGCTGTTTTTT.

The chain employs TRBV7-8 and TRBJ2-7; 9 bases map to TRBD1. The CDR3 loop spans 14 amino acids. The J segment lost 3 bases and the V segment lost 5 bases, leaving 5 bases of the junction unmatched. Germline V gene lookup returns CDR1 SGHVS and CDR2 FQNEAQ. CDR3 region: CASSPDRGGYEQYF. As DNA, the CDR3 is TGTGCCAGCAGCCCGGACAGGGGTGGCTACGAGCAGTACTTC. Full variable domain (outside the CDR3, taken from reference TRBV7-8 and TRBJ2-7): GAGVSQSPRYKVAKRGQDVALRCDPISGHVSLFWYQQALGQGPEFLTYFQNEAQLDKSGLPSDRFFAERPEGSVSTLKIQRTQQEDSAVYLCASSPDRGGYEQYFGPGTRLTVT.

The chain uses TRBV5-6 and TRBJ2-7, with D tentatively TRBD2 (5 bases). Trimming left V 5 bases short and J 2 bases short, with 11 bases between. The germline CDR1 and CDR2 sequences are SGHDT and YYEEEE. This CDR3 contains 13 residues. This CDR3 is CASRFSGTYEQYF. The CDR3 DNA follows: TGTGCCAGCAGGTTCTCGGGGACCTACGAGCAGTACTTC.

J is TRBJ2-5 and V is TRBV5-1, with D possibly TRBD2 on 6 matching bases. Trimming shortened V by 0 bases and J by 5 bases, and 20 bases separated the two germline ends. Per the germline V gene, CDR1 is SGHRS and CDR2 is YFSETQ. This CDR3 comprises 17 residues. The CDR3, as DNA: TGCGCCAGCAGCTTGGCCCCTCTAGCTGGGGGGTCGGAGACCCAGTACTTC. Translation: CASSLAPLAGGSETQYF.

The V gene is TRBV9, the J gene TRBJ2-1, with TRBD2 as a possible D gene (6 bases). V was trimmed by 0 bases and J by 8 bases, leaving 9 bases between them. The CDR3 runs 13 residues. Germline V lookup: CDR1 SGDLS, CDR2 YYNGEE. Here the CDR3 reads CASSVAWGDEQFF. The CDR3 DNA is TGTGCCAGCAGCGTAGCTTGGGGGGATGAGCAGTTCTTC.

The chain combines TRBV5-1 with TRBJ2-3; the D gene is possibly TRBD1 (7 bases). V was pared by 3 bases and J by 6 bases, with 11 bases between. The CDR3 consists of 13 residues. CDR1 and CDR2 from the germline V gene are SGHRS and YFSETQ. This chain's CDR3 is CASSWRGPDTQYF. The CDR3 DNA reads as TGCGCCAGCAGCTGGAGGGGGCCTGATACGCAGTATTTT.

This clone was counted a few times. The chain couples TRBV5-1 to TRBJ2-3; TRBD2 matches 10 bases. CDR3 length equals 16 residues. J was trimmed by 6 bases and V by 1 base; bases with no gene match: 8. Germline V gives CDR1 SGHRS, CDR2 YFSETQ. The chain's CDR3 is CASSLLAGVMSDTQYF. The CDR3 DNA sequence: TGCGCCAGCAGCTTGCTAGCGGGAGTGATGTCGGATACGCAGTATTTT. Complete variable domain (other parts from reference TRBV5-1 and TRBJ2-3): KAGVTQTPRYLIKTRGQQVTLSCSPISGHRSVSWYQQTPGQGLQFLFEYFSETQRNKGNFPGRFSGRQFSNSRSEMNVSTLELGDSALYLCASSLLAGVMSDTQYFGPGTRLTVL.

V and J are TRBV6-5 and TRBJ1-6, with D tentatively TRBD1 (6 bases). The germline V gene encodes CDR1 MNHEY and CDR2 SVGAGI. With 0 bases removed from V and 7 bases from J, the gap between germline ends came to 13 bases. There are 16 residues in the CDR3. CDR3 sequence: CASSYSLTGLNSPLHF. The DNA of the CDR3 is TGTGCCAGCAGTTACTCCTTGACAGGCCTGAATTCACCCCTCCACTTT.

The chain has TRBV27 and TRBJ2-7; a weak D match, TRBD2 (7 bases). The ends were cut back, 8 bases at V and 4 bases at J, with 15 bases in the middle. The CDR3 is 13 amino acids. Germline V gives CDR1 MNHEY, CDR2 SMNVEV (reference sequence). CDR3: CASRRGGAYEQYF. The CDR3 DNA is TGTGCCAGCCGCCGAGGGGGGGCTTACGAGCAGTACTTC.

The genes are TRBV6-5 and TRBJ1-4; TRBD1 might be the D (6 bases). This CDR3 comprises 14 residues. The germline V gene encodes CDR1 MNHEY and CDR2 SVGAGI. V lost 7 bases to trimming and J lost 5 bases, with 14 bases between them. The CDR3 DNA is TGTGCCAGCACCACGGGCAGGGGAAATGAAAAACTGTTTTTT. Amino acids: CASTTGRGNEKLFF.

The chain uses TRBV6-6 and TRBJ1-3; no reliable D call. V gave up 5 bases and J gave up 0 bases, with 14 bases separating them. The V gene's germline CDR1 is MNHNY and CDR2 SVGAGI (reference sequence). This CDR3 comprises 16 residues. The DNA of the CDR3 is TGTGCCAGCAGTCCATTCCTCCGGGACTCTGGAAACACCATATATTTT. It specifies CASSPFLRDSGNTIYF.

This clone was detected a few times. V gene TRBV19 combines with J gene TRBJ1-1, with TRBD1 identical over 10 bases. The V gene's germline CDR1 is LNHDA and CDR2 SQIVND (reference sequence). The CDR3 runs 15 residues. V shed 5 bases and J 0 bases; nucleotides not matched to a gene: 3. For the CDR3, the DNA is TGTGCCAGTAGTGACAGGGGGCGGTTGAACACTGAAGCTTTCTTT. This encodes CASSDRGRLNTEAFF.

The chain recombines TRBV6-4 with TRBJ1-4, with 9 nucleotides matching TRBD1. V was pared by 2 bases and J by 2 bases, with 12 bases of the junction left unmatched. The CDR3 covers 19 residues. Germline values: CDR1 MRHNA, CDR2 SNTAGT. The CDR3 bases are TGTGCCAGCAGTGACGGGGGCAGAACAGGGGGCGGCACTAATGAAAAACTGTTTTTT. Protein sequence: CASSDGGRTGGGTNEKLFF.

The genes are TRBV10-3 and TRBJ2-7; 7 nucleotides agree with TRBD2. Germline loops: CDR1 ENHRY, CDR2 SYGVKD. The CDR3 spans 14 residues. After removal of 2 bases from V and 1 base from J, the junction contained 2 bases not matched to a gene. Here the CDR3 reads CAISEASGSYEQYF. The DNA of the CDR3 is TGTGCCATCAGTGAGGCTAGCGGATCCTACGAGCAGTACTTC.

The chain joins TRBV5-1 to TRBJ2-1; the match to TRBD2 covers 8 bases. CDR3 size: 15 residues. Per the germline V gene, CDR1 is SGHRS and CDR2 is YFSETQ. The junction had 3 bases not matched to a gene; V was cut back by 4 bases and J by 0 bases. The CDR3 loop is CASSLSGSSYNEQFF. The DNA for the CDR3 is TGCGCCAGCAGCCTCAGCGGGAGCTCCTACAATGAGCAGTTCTTC.